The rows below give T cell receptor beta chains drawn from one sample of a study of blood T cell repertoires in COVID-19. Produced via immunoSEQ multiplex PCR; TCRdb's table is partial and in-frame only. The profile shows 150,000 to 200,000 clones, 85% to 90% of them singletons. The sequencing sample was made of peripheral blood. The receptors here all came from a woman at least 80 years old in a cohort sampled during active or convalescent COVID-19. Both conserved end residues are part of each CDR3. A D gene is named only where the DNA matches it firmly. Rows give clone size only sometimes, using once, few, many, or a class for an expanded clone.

CDR3 protein: CASSLVSSAEKLFF
CDR3 DNA: TGTGCCAGCAGCTTAGTGTCCAGTGCAGAAAAACTGTTTTTT
clone size: -
D gene: -
J gene: TRBJ1-4
CDR3 length: 14
V gene: TRBV7-9

CDR3 protein: CASSLIRGSEAFF
CDR3 DNA: TGTGCCAGCAGCTTGATCCGGGGGTCTGAAGCTTTCTTT
clone size: -
D gene: -
J gene: TRBJ1-1
CDR3 length: 13
V gene: TRBV5-4

CDR3 protein: CASSEEASGMSNEQFF
CDR3 DNA: TGTGCCAGCAGCGAAGAGGCTAGCGGGATGAGCAATGAGCAGTTCTTC
clone size: -
D gene: TRBD2
J gene: TRBJ2-1
CDR3 length: 16
V gene: TRBV2

CDR3 protein: CAWGDRRHNSPLHF
CDR3 DNA: TGTGCCTGGGGGGACAGGCGCCATAATTCACCCCTCCACTTT
clone size: once
D gene: TRBD1
J gene: TRBJ1-6
CDR3 length: 14
V gene: TRBV30

CDR3 protein: CASSEYPLYSGNTIYF
CDR3 DNA: TGCGCCAGCAGTGAGTATCCACTCTACTCTGGAAACACCATATATTTT
clone size: -
D gene: -
J gene: TRBJ1-3
CDR3 length: 16
V gene: TRBV10-2

CDR3 protein: CASSFDRTYTEAFF
CDR3 DNA: TGTGCCAGCAGCTTCGACAGGACCTACACTGAAGCTTTCTTT
clone size: -
D gene: -
J gene: TRBJ1-1
CDR3 length: 14
V gene: TRBV7-2

CDR3 protein: CASSLGARGGSEAFF
CDR3 DNA: TGTGCCAGCAGCTTAGGGGCCCGAGGGGGCAGCGAAGCTTTCTTT
clone size: -
D gene: TRBD1
J gene: TRBJ1-1
CDR3 length: 15
V gene: TRBV11-2

CDR3 protein: CASGSSDQPQHF
CDR3 DNA: TGTGCTAGTGGTTCGAGCGATCAGCCCCAGCATTTT
clone size: once
D gene: -
J gene: TRBJ1-5
CDR3 length: 12
V gene: TRBV12-5

CDR3 protein: CASSRDYRDTQYF
CDR3 DNA: TGTGCCAGCAGCCGGGACTATAGGGATACGCAGTATTTT
clone size: -
D gene: TRBD2
J gene: TRBJ2-3
CDR3 length: 13
V gene: TRBV7-8

CDR3 protein: CASGLVPSSYNEQFF
CDR3 DNA: TGTGCTAGTGGTTTGGTACCGAGCTCCTACAATGAGCAGTTCTTC
clone size: -
D gene: -
J gene: TRBJ2-1
CDR3 length: 15
V gene: TRBV12-5

CDR3 protein: CASSRRGAWGARYEQYF
CDR3 DNA: TGTGCCAGCAGTCGCCGGGGGGCCTGGGGGGCTCGATACGAGCAGTACTTC
clone size: -
D gene: -
J gene: TRBJ2-7
CDR3 length: 17
V gene: TRBV6-6

CDR3 protein: CASRGGLSNYGYTF
CDR3 DNA: TGTGCCAGCAGGGGGGGACTTTCAAACTATGGCTACACCTTC
clone size: -
D gene: -
J gene: TRBJ1-2
CDR3 length: 14
V gene: TRBV2

CDR3 protein: CASSRGINTGELFF
CDR3 DNA: TGTGCCAGCTCACGGGGGATAAACACCGGGGAGCTGTTTTTT
clone size: -
D gene: -
J gene: TRBJ2-2
CDR3 length: 14
V gene: TRBV7-9

CDR3 protein: CASTSGTGSYGYTF
CDR3 DNA: TGTGCCTCGACCTCCGGGACAGGCAGCTATGGCTACACCTTC
clone size: -
D gene: TRBD1
J gene: TRBJ1-2
CDR3 length: 14
V gene: TRBV30

CDR3 protein: CSASPGNQPQHF
CDR3 DNA: TGCAGTGCTAGTCCAGGCAATCAGCCCCAGCATTTT
clone size: -
D gene: -
J gene: TRBJ1-5
CDR3 length: 12
V gene: TRBV20-1

CDR3 protein: CASSLLGVGGKANEKLFF
CDR3 DNA: TGCGCCAGCAGCCTCCTCGGGGTTGGGGGCAAGGCTAATGAAAAACTGTTTTTT
clone size: -
D gene: -
J gene: TRBJ1-4
CDR3 length: 18
V gene: TRBV5-1

CDR3 protein: CASSIPTENTEAFF
CDR3 DNA: TGTGCCAGTAGTATTCCGACAGAGAACACTGAAGCTTTCTTT
clone size: -
D gene: -
J gene: TRBJ1-1
CDR3 length: 14
V gene: TRBV19

CDR3 protein: CASTLSLGLGNTEAFF
CDR3 DNA: TGCGCCAGCACCCTCTCGTTGGGGCTCGGGAACACTGAAGCTTTCTTT
clone size: -
D gene: -
J gene: TRBJ1-1
CDR3 length: 16
V gene: TRBV5-1

CDR3 protein: CSVVAGTAARGSGNTIYF
CDR3 DNA: TGCAGCGTCGTAGCCGGGACAGCAGCCCGGGGCTCTGGAAACACCATATATTTT
clone size: -
D gene: TRBD1
J gene: TRBJ1-3
CDR3 length: 18
V gene: TRBV29-1

CDR3 protein: CASTTGLAGGPRTGELFF
CDR3 DNA: TGTGCCAGCACCACGGGACTAGCGGGGGGGCCGCGCACCGGGGAGCTGTTTTTT
clone size: -
D gene: TRBD2
J gene: TRBJ2-2
CDR3 length: 18
V gene: TRBV2

CDR3 protein: CASSPPDSPGFSGYTF
CDR3 DNA: TGTGCCAGCAGCCCACCAGACAGTCCCGGTTTCTCTGGCTACACCTTC
clone size: -
D gene: -
J gene: TRBJ1-2
CDR3 length: 16
V gene: TRBV9

CDR3 protein: CASSAGFSNTEAFF
CDR3 DNA: TGTGCCAGCAGCGCCGGGTTCTCGAACACTGAAGCTTTCTTT
clone size: -
D gene: -
J gene: TRBJ1-1
CDR3 length: 14
V gene: TRBV5-6

CDR3 protein: CASSLLGSNEKLFF
CDR3 DNA: TGCGCCAGCAGCTTGCTCGGGTCAAATGAAAAACTGTTTTTT
clone size: once
D gene: -
J gene: TRBJ1-4
CDR3 length: 14
V gene: TRBV5-1

CDR3 protein: CASTGGGSSYNEQFF
CDR3 DNA: TGTGCCAGCACCGGGGGAGGCAGCTCCTACAATGAGCAGTTCTTC
clone size: few
D gene: -
J gene: TRBJ2-1
CDR3 length: 15
V gene: TRBV2

CDR3 protein: CASSLKGTGGYTF
CDR3 DNA: TGTGCCAGCAGCCTTAAAGGGACAGGTGGCTACACCTTC
clone size: -
D gene: TRBD1
J gene: TRBJ1-2
CDR3 length: 13
V gene: TRBV27

CDR3 protein: CASSLGDSYSYNEQFF
CDR3 DNA: TGCGCCAGCAGCTTGGGCGACTCCTACTCCTACAATGAGCAGTTCTTC
clone size: once
D gene: -
J gene: TRBJ2-1
CDR3 length: 16
V gene: TRBV5-1

CDR3 protein: CASRRTGAYTF
CDR3 DNA: TGTGCCAGCAGGAGGACAGGGGCCTACACCTTC
clone size: -
D gene: TRBD1
J gene: TRBJ1-2
CDR3 length: 11
V gene: TRBV27

CDR3 protein: CASSLTNHRYNEQFF
CDR3 DNA: TGTGCCAGCAGCCTAACTAACCACCGATACAATGAGCAGTTCTTC
clone size: -
D gene: -
J gene: TRBJ2-1
CDR3 length: 15
V gene: TRBV7-2

CDR3 protein: CASSFQIEQFF
CDR3 DNA: TGTGCCAGCAGCTTCCAAATCGAGCAGTTCTTC
clone size: -
D gene: -
J gene: TRBJ2-1
CDR3 length: 11
V gene: TRBV7-2

CDR3 protein: CASSQEGGKLFF
CDR3 DNA: TGTGCCAGCAGCCAAGAAGGAGGAAAACTGTTTTTT
clone size: -
D gene: -
J gene: TRBJ1-4
CDR3 length: 12
V gene: TRBV3-1/TRBV3-2

CDR3 protein: CASSQSLWPEAFF
CDR3 DNA: TGTGCCAGCAGCCAAAGTCTGTGGCCTGAAGCTTTCTTT
clone size: -
D gene: -
J gene: TRBJ1-1
CDR3 length: 13
V gene: TRBV14

CDR3 protein: CASSQIFTGTARGYTF
CDR3 DNA: TGCGCCAGCAGTCAAATTTTTACCGGGACAGCCAGGGGCTACACCTTC
clone size: -
D gene: TRBD1
J gene: TRBJ1-2
CDR3 length: 16
V gene: TRBV23-1

CDR3 protein: CASSLDASGTYNEQFF
CDR3 DNA: TGCGCCAGCAGCTTGGACGCTAGCGGTACCTACAATGAGCAGTTCTTC
clone size: -
D gene: TRBD2
J gene: TRBJ2-1
CDR3 length: 16
V gene: TRBV5-1

CDR3 protein: CASSLASGQGVYEQYF
CDR3 DNA: TGTGCCAGCAGCTTAGCATCGGGACAGGGTGTTTACGAGCAGTACTTC
clone size: -
D gene: TRBD1
J gene: TRBJ2-7
CDR3 length: 16
V gene: TRBV7-9

CDR3 protein: CASSSQVLATRNTGELFF
CDR3 DNA: TGTGCCAGCAGCTCCCAGGTTCTGGCTACCCGTAACACCGGGGAGCTGTTTTTT
clone size: -
D gene: -
J gene: TRBJ2-2
CDR3 length: 18
V gene: TRBV7-9